This T cell receptor beta chain was observed in a study of cytomegalovirus exposure and HLA in healthy donors. This clone was counted only a few times. Germline assignment: CDR1 MNHNS and CDR2 SASEGT. This CDR3 spans 15 amino acids. J was trimmed by 3 bases and V by 6 bases; bases with no gene match: 5. Primers for the PCR totalled 60 Vbeta and 13 Jbeta. Sequencing used immunoSEQ multiplex PCR; TCRdb keeps in-frame clones, though not all of them. The data hold 100,000 to 150,000 clones, with less than 80% observed a single time. The TCR sequence derives from a woman aged 45 to 65 in good health and CMV-seronegative. The gene calls are TRBV6-1 and TRBJ2-1; TRBD2 aligns across 10 bases. Input material: PBMCs. The CDR3 region has the DNA TGTGCCAGCAGGCCTAGGACTAGCGGCTACAATGAGCAGTTCTTC. Its translation is CASRPRTSGYNEQFF.